This T cell receptor beta chain came from a study of blood T cell repertoires in COVID-19. CDR3 length: 14 amino acids. In germline, CDR1 is MDHEN, CDR2 SYDVKM. The trim removed 7 bases at V and 0 bases at J, leaving 6 bases unmatched. TCRdb's table, derived via immunoSEQ multiplex PCR, lists solely in-frame clones and lacks some. Altogether approximately 130,000 clones are present, approximately 86% being singletons, with the ten largest covering approximately 20%. This clone was found a few times. This chain joins TRBV28 and TRBJ2-7, with 7 bases that match TRBD2. This sequence originates from a woman aged 50 to 60 who had recovered from COVID-19. Sequenced sample: peripheral blood. The CDR3 DNA reads TGTGCCAGCACCCTAAGCGGGACCTCCTACGAGCAGTACTTC. Translated, it gives CASTLSGTSYEQYF.